This T cell receptor (beta chain) was found in a study of radiation and T cells in renal cell carcinoma. Only in-frame clones appear in the TCRdb table, and some are missing; sequencing was by immunoSEQ multiplex PCR. The sample includes about 77,000 clones, less than 85% of them seen just once. The sample's time point: blood 4 weeks post-SBRT, at nephrectomy. Noted treatment: 15 Gy SBRT to primary tumor, nephrectomy 4 weeks later. Remarks on this clone: What it recognizes is unknown.

General study points: Top tumor clonotypes rose in blood 2 weeks post-radiation, then contracted.

With V trimmed by 6 bases and J by 3 bases, 3 bases remained unmatched. Germline lookup yields CDR1 SNHLY and CDR2 FYNNEI. This CDR3 is 14 amino acids long. Sequences were derived from blood, sampled from a patient whose treatment included radiotherapy and nephrectomy. The chain uses TRBV2 and TRBJ1-2, with 11 bases lining up with TRBD1. The clonotype was recovered from a woman aged 60-75 years with renal cell carcinoma. CDR3 sequence: CASRGTGGDYGYTF. The CDR3 DNA reads as TGTGCCAGCAGGGGGACAGGGGGAGACTATGGCTACACCTTC.